The 21 T cell receptor beta chains below were found in one sample sequenced in a study of blood T cells in healthy people across ages (dated by TCRdb to the mid-2010s). The library was generated by 5' RACE. Sequenced using an Illumina HiSeq 2500. A second PCR of roughly 7 to 11 cycles was performed with a sample-barcoded 5' primer and a J-beta primer mix. Using fastp trimming at Q25 and MiXCR clonotype assembly, TCRdb reanalyzed the public sequencing data and kept in-frame beta chains. Rows are unified per CDR3 protein, each entry keeping the most common DNA and genes. Counted in this sample were around 1,700,000 distinct CDR3 sequences; approximately 28% of them appeared once. Jointly, the top ten make up around 7.7% of the sample. Sequencing used blood. Receptors were obtained from a woman aged 30 to 39 in good health.

Note on this clonotype: A much larger clone sits a single nucleotide away, making a read error possible. V and J are TRBV7-9 and TRBJ2-1; D may be TRBD2 (5 bases). The CDR3 is 13 amino acids. V shed 5 bases and J shed 13 bases, with 18 bases lying between them. Germline V lookup: CDR1 SEHNR, CDR2 FQNEAQ (reference sequence). The DNA for the CDR3 is TGTGCCAGCAGCCCCCCCCTATGGGAGACCCAGTTCTTC. Protein: CASSPPLWETQFF.

V is TRBV28 and J is TRBJ2-7; D not resolved. This CDR3 has 15 residues. Trimming pared 2 bases from V and 4 bases from J, leaving 15 bases between. CDR1 is MDHEN and CDR2 is SYDVKM in the germline V gene. CDR3 DNA: TGTGCCAGCAGTTTAAGGGCCTTACTCCCTTACGAGCAGTACTTC. It translates to CASSLRALLPYEQYF.

The rearrangement links TRBV2 to TRBJ2-6, with D possibly TRBD1 on 5 matching bases. The CDR3 extends over 16 amino acids. The germline V gene encodes CDR1 SNHLY and CDR2 FYNNEI. Deletions cut 3 bases from V and 2 bases from J, with 11 bases between. CDR3 nucleotides: TGTGCCAGCAGTGATGCACCAGGGCCTGGGGCCAACGTCCTGACTTTC. This sequence encodes CASSDAPGPGANVLTF.

This clonotype showed up just a few times. The chain has TRBV9 and TRBJ2-5; a possible D gene is TRBD2 (5 bases). Germline V gene lookup returns CDR1 SGDLS and CDR2 YYNGEE. The germline V and J ends were trimmed by 0 bases and 3 bases, with 6 bases remaining between them. CDR3 size: 13 residues. The CDR3 bases are TGTGCCAGCAGCGTAGCGGGAAAAGAGACCCAGTACTTC. Translating it yields CASSVAGKETQYF.

This rearrangement joins TRBV20-1 to TRBJ2-1; 7 bases are a match to TRBD1. V trimming: 0 bases; J trimming: 4 bases; junction bases outside the gene matches: 3. There are 14 residues in the CDR3. CDR1 and CDR2 (germline): DFQATT, SNEGSKA (reference sequence). The CDR3 sequence: CSARDGTVYNEQFF. The CDR3 bases are TGCAGTGCTAGAGATGGGACAGTATACAATGAGCAGTTCTTC.

The chain joins TRBV27 to TRBJ1-1; D perhaps matches TRBD1 (6 bases). V gave up 5 bases and J gave up 5 bases, with 12 bases separating them. The germline gives CDR1 MNHEY, CDR2 SMNVEV (reference sequence). This CDR3 is 13 amino acids long. CDR3: CASSRGLRTEAFF. CDR3 sequence (DNA): TGTGCCAGCAGTAGGGGGTTGAGGACTGAAGCTTTCTTT.

The chain carries TRBV12-3 or TRBV12-4 and TRBJ2-7; tentatively, D is TRBD1 or TRBD2 (5 bases each). The CDR3 spans 14 residues. Trimming pared 9 bases from V and 4 bases from J, leaving 19 bases between. For the CDR3, the DNA is TGTGCCAGTTTAGAACGGGGCTTCTCTTACGAGCAGTACTTC. It codes for CASLERGFSYEQYF.

This clonotype was seen more than once but under ten times. This rearrangement joins TRBV6-2 or TRBV6-3 to TRBJ2-7, with 7 nucleotides matching TRBD2. This CDR3 has 14 amino acids. V lost 6 bases, J lost 3 bases, and 8 bases stayed unmatched. CDR1 is MNHEY and CDR2 is SVGEGT in the germline V gene. The CDR3 DNA reads as TGTGCCAGCAGAACCGCTAGCGGACGCTACGAGCAGTACTTC. Amino acid sequence: CASRTASGRYEQYF.

The chain recombines TRBV27 with TRBJ2-1, with D hard to call. CDR1 is MNHEY, CDR2 SMNVEV, per germline (reference sequence). The CDR3 runs 13 residues. Trimming took 3 bases from V and 9 from J, leaving 12 bases between them. The CDR3 DNA follows: TGTGCCAGCAGTTTTACCAGGAACGGTGAGCAGTTCTTC. This translates into CASSFTRNGEQFF.

This clonotype came up a few times. The chain uses TRBV27 and TRBJ2-5; TRBD2 matches 7 bases. This CDR3 has 14 amino acids. Losses at the gene ends were 1 base for V and 2 bases for J; bases not matched to a gene: 1. Germline V lookup: CDR1 MNHEY, CDR2 SMNVEV (reference sequence). The CDR3 protein is CASSLLRGQETQYF. CDR3 in DNA: TGTGCCAGCAGTTTATTGCGGGGGCAAGAGACCCAGTACTTC.

This clonotype was seen a handful of times. The V call is TRBV5-1, the J call TRBJ2-2; D is tentatively TRBD1 or TRBD2 (7 bases each). The germline V gene has CDR1 SGHRS and CDR2 YFSETQ. V was clipped by 3 bases and J by 4 bases, with 13 bases between them. The CDR3 loop spans 15 amino acids. The CDR3 spells CASSSRGGITGELFF. DNA for the CDR3: TGCGCCAGCAGCTCCAGGGGGGGCATCACCGGGGAGCTGTTTTTT.

The sample holds many counts of this clonotype. The chain links TRBV7-2 to TRBJ2-1; TRBD2 aligns across 7 bases. Trimming removed 3 bases from V and 0 bases from J; junction bases left unmatched: 17. There are 20 residues in the CDR3. Germline loops: CDR1 SGHTA, CDR2 FQGNSA. The CDR3 protein is CASSFPGASGVSSSYNEQFF. CDR3 in DNA: TGTGCCAGCAGCTTCCCCGGGGCTAGCGGCGTGAGTAGCTCCTACAATGAGCAGTTCTTC.

This clonotype was seen a few times. V and J are TRBV7-9 and TRBJ2-7; 8 nucleotides align to TRBD2. This CDR3 has 15 residues. CDR1 and CDR2 from the germline V gene are SEHNR and FQNEAQ (reference sequence). The V segment lost 4 bases and the J segment 0 bases; nucleotides outside the gene matches: 5. DNA of the CDR3: TGTGCCAGCAGCTCTCAGCGGGAGAGCTCCTACGAGCAGTACTTC. Its protein is CASSSQRESSYEQYF.

The sample holds a few counts of this clonotype. V and J are TRBV6-1 and TRBJ2-3, with 7 positions matching TRBD2. Trimming at V came to 7 bases and at J to 0 bases, leaving 1 base not matched to a gene. Germline V gene lookup returns CDR1 MNHNS and CDR2 SASEGT. The CDR3 contains 13 residues. DNA of the CDR3: TGTGCCAGCAAGCGGGATAGCACAGATACGCAGTATTTT. Translation: CASKRDSTDTQYF.

This chain joins TRBV20-1 and TRBJ2-7; TRBD2 aligns across 7 bases. CDR3 length equals 13 residues. J was trimmed by 2 bases and V by 5 bases; bases with no gene match: 6. Germline V gives CDR1 DFQATT, CDR2 SNEGSKA (reference sequence). The CDR3 region is CSAEGTNTYEQYF. The DNA of the CDR3 is TGCAGTGCTGAGGGGACTAATACCTACGAGCAGTACTTC.

This clonotype was observed a handful of times. The CDR3 loop is CASSLGPGGAAEAFF. CDR3 coding DNA: TGTGCCAGCAGCTTAGGCCCCGGGGGGGCGGCTGAAGCTTTCTTT. This chain links TRBV7-3 with TRBJ1-1; D is perhaps TRBD1 (6 bases). There are 15 residues in the CDR3. Trimming removed 2 bases at V and 6 bases at J, with 16 bases between. Germline assignment: CDR1 SGHTA and CDR2 FQGTGA.

This chain joins TRBV6-5 and TRBJ1-1; D might be TRBD1 (6 bases). This CDR3 has 14 amino acids. Germline V CDR1 and CDR2: MNHEY, SVGAGI. V was pared by 6 bases and J by 4 bases, with 15 bases between. CDR3 residues: CASRIRGGPTEAFF. The DNA of the CDR3 is TGTGCCAGCAGAATACGAGGGGGGCCCACTGAAGCTTTCTTT.

V and J are TRBV4-1 and TRBJ2-4; the D gene is possibly TRBD1 (6 bases). Trimming shortened V by 8 bases and J by 13 bases, and 24 bases separated the two germline ends. The CDR3 contains 14 residues. Germline CDR1 and CDR2: MGHRA and YSYEKL. The chain's CDR3 is CASGTQGPSLEQYF. CDR3 sequence (DNA): TGCGCCAGCGGGACGCAGGGGCCCTCTTTAGAGCAGTACTTC.

The CDR3 DNA sequence: TGTGCCATCCGGACTAGCGGGGCAGGCACGCAGTATTTT. This translates into CAIRTSGAGTQYF. This chain uses TRBV12-3 or TRBV12-4 with TRBJ2-3; TRBD2 matches 12 bases. The V segment lost 10 bases and the J segment 9 bases; nucleotides outside the gene matches: 8. The CDR3 runs to 13 residues.

As to this clonotype: A junction end diverges from the germline sequence, so it may reflect a read error. The gene calls are TRBV7-9 and TRBJ2-7, with D tentatively TRBD1 (5 bases). CDR3 length equals 14 residues. CDR1 SEHNR and CDR2 FQNEAQ come from the germline V gene (reference sequence). CDR3 DNA: TGTACCAGCAGCTTCCCAGGGTTCTCCTACGAGCAGTACTTC. It is translated as CTSSFPGFSYEQYF.

The rearrangement uses TRBV29-1 and TRBJ1-2; 7 bases are shared with TRBD1. The CDR3 has 13 residues. V shed 1 base, J shed 4 bases, and the junction held 3 bases outside the gene matches. Germline-derived CDR1 and CDR2 are SQVTM and ANQGSEA. CDR3 loop: CSVEARTGYGYTF. Written as DNA, the CDR3 is TGCAGCGTTGAAGCGAGGACAGGCTATGGCTACACCTTC.